Presented here are 14 T cell receptor beta chains from one specimen sequenced in a study of T cell changes during pregnancy in multiple sclerosis. Only in-frame clones appear in the TCRdb table, and some are missing; sequencing was by immunoSEQ multiplex PCR. This sample carries about 61,000 clones, over 85% of them seen once, and the ten largest clones take roughly 3.3%. The material sequenced was peripheral blood, taken in the first trimester of pregnancy. All receptors derive from a female donor in good health, enrolled as a control in a pregnancy study.

This chain connects TRBV19 to TRBJ1-2; D is perhaps TRBD1 (5 bases). The CDR3 contains 14 residues. Looked up from germline, CDR1 is LNHDA and CDR2 is SQIVND (reference sequence). Trimming took 3 bases from V and 4 from J, leaving 12 bases between them. In DNA form, the CDR3 reads TGTGCCAGTAGTATTATCCCAGGGCCCTATGGCTACACCTTC. Its translation: CASSIIPGPYGYTF. The whole variable domain, remainder taken from reference TRBV19 and TRBJ1-2, is DGGITQSPKYLFRKEGQNVTLSCEQNLNHDAMYWYRQDPGQGLRLIYYSQIVNDFQKGDIAEGYSVSREKKESFPLTVTSAQKNPTAFYLCASSIIPGPYGYTFGSGTRLTVV.

The chain has TRBV27 and TRBJ1-2, with 9 bases lining up with TRBD1. This CDR3 has 16 amino acids. With V trimmed by 4 bases and J by 2 bases, 8 bases remained unmatched. CDR1 and CDR2 from the germline V gene are MNHEY and SMNVEV (reference sequence). In DNA, the CDR3 is TGTGCCAGCAGTTCCGTTTTAGGACAGGGGAACTATGGCTACACCTTC. Translating it yields CASSSVLGQGNYGYTF.

This clone was seen only once. This sequence joins TRBV11-2 and TRBJ2-7; 11 bases align to TRBD2. The CDR3 spans 15 residues. The ends lost 3 bases at V and 3 bases at J; junction bases unmatched: 4. Germline CDR1 SGHAT, CDR2 FQNNGV. The chain's CDR3 is CASSLGLAVYYEQYF. The CDR3 DNA reads TGTGCCAGCAGCTTGGGACTAGCGGTTTACTACGAGCAGTACTTC.

The CDR3 bases are TGTGCCAGCAGCCACCCGAGAGCCCAAGAGACCCAGTACTTC. It encodes CASSHPRAQETQYF. The chain couples TRBV14 to TRBJ2-5, with D unclear. The V gene's germline CDR1 is SGHDN and CDR2 FVKESK. V shed 3 bases and J shed 1 base, with 9 bases lying between them. This CDR3 comprises 14 residues.

V usage is TRBV5-4 and J usage is TRBJ2-3, with D maybe TRBD2 (6 bases). CDR3 length: 15 amino acids. Germline V gene lookup returns CDR1 SGHNT and CDR2 YYREEE (reference sequence). Trimming left V 1 base short and J 0 bases short, with 9 bases between. The CDR3, as DNA: TGTGCCAGCAGCTTGAATGGGGGGAGCACAGATACGCAGTATTTT. Amino acids: CASSLNGGSTDTQYF.

V usage is TRBV12-5 and J usage is TRBJ2-7, with 9 bases aligning to TRBD1. The CDR3 sequence is 13 residues long. Germline values: CDR1 LGHNT, CDR2 FRNRAP. V lost 6 bases, J lost 2 bases, and 2 bases stayed unmatched. CDR3 residues: CASGRDRAYEQYF. For the CDR3, the DNA is TGTGCTAGTGGCCGGGACAGGGCCTACGAGCAGTACTTC.

A few counts support this clone. CDR3 sequence: CASSLTGGNTIYF. Written as DNA, the CDR3 is TGTGCCAGCAGCTTGACAGGGGGAAACACCATATATTTT. V is TRBV5-4 and J is TRBJ1-3, with a tentative D call TRBD1 (6 bases). The CDR3 spans 13 residues. Germline V lookup: CDR1 SGHNT, CDR2 YYREEE (reference sequence). Trimming took 1 base from V and 4 from J, leaving 6 bases between them.

The V and J genes are TRBV7-8 and TRBJ2-1; TRBD1 matches at 12 bases. This CDR3 spans 16 amino acids. V shed 4 bases and J 8 bases; nucleotides not matched to a gene: 9. In germline, CDR1 is SGHVS, CDR2 FQNEAQ. As DNA, the CDR3 is TGTGCCAGCAGCTCCGGCGGGACAGGGGGCCTCGATGAGCAGTTCTTC. It is translated as CASSSGGTGGLDEQFF.

The V call is TRBV6-1, the J call TRBJ1-2, with TRBD1 matching over 7 bases. V lost 11 bases to trimming and J lost 4 bases; unmatched junction nucleotides: 10. Germline lookup yields CDR1 MNHNS and CDR2 SASEGT. There are 13 residues in the CDR3. CDR3 sequence reads: CAGGQLSPYGYTF. CDR3 nucleotide sequence: TGTGCCGGGGGACAGCTCTCCCCCTATGGCTACACCTTC.

The rearrangement links TRBV19 to TRBJ2-2; 15 bases agree with TRBD2. V shed 7 bases, J shed 5 bases, and the junction held 2 bases outside the gene matches. This CDR3 contains 15 residues. CDR1 is LNHDA and CDR2 is SQIVND in the germline V gene (reference sequence). CDR3 nucleotide sequence: TGTGCCAGTAAGGGACTAGCGGGAGGAACCGGGGAGCTGTTTTTT. It encodes CASKGLAGGTGELFF.

The rearrangement uses TRBV27 and TRBJ2-1; D is perhaps TRBD2 (6 bases). The germline V gene has CDR1 MNHEY and CDR2 SMNVEV (reference sequence). This CDR3 is 16 amino acids long. Trimming pared 1 base from V and 0 bases from J, leaving 10 bases between. The CDR3: CASSLFSGSSYNEQFF. CDR3 DNA sequence: TGTGCCAGCAGTTTATTTAGCGGTAGCTCCTACAATGAGCAGTTCTTC.

The chain uses TRBV5-1 and TRBJ1-3; weak D call: TRBD1 (6 bases). The germline gives CDR1 SGHRS, CDR2 YFSETQ. V lost 0 bases and J lost 4, with 8 bases in between. CDR3 length equals 14 residues. The CDR3, as DNA: TGCGCCAGCAGCTTGGCGGGGACAGGAAACACCATATATTTT. Translated, it gives CASSLAGTGNTIYF.

The chain joins TRBV5-1 to TRBJ2-5, with unresolved D. Germline V gene sequence: CDR1 SGHRS, CDR2 YFSETQ. The CDR3 is made up of 15 amino acids. Trimming shortened V by 1 base and J by 2 bases, and 12 bases separated the two germline ends. The CDR3 nucleotides read TGCGCCAGCAGCTTGAGCTTGGAGAGACAAGAGACCCAGTACTTC. Translation: CASSLSLERQETQYF.

J is TRBJ2-3 and V is TRBV13; a weak D match, TRBD1 (5 bases). CDR1 is PRHDT, CDR2 FYEKMQ, per germline (reference sequence). The V end was cut by 2 bases, the J end by 0 bases, with 9 bases between. The CDR3 has 15 amino acids. The CDR3 loop reads CASSLRQGSTDTQYF. DNA of the CDR3: TGTGCCAGCAGCTTACGGCAGGGTAGCACAGATACGCAGTATTTT.